This is a list of T cell receptor beta chains from one sample in a study of CD8+ T cells in alopecia areata. The assay was immunoSEQ multiplex PCR, and TCRdb's table has in-frame clones only and misses some. Here the sample spans tens of thousands of clones, over 25% being singletons. Sequencing used CD8+ T cells sorted from blood, obtained at week 4, from a patient treated with tofacitinib. The origin of the receptors is a human donor with alopecia areata. The CDR3 runs from the conserved cysteine through the conserved F or W. A D gene is named only where the DNA matches it firmly. Rows may omit the clone size; those that give it use once, few, many or a size class.

-	TRBV11-1	-	TRBJ1-1	TGTGCCAGCAGCCATGACCGAAAAGGAGGCACTGAAGCTTTCTTT	CASSHDRKGGTEAFF
-	TRBV13	few	TRBJ1-2	TGTGCCAGCAGCTTAGGGACAGCGCTCGGCGGCTACACCTTC	CASSLGTALGGYTF
TRBD2	TRBV15	-	TRBJ2-7	TGTGCCACCAGCAGAGAACCCGGGACTAGCGGGAGTTACGAGCAGTACTTC	CATSREPGTSGSYEQYF
-	TRBV25-1	-	TRBJ2-2	TGTGCCAGCACCCGAGGGCACACCGGGGAGCTGTTTTTT	CASTRGHTGELFF
TRBD1	TRBV5-1	few	TRBJ1-1	TGCGCCAGCAGCGGTGACAGGGGTAACACTGAAGCTTTCTTT	CASSGDRGNTEAFF
TRBD1	TRBV30	-	TRBJ2-3	TGTGCACCAAGGGGGACAGGGGCCGGAGATACGCAGTATTTT	CAPRGTGAGDTQYF
TRBD1	TRBV7-9	few	TRBJ2-7	TGTGCCAGCAGCCCACCCGTTACCCTGGGACAGGGATTCAGCTACGAGCAGTACTTC	CASSPPVTLGQGFSYEQYF
-	TRBV9	-	TRBJ1-1	TGTGCCAGCAGCGCTACACTCGGGACACCAGGGGAAGCTTTCTTT	CASSATLGTPGEAFF
-	TRBV6-1	-	TRBJ2-7	TGTGCCAGCAGGGTAACAGCCTACGAGCAGTACTTC	CASRVTAYEQYF
-	TRBV25-1	few	TRBJ2-1	TGTGCCAGCAGTGATTACAGGAGCTCCTACAATGAGCAGTTCTTC	CASSDYRSSYNEQFF
TRBD1	TRBV6-6	few	TRBJ1-2	TGTGCCAGCAGCGGGACAGGGGGCAATGGCTACACCTTC	CASSGTGGNGYTF
-	TRBV4-3	-	TRBJ2-7	TGCGCCAGCAGCCAAGATCGCGAGGGTATGGGCCACGAGCAGTACTTC	CASSQDREGMGHEQYF
TRBD2	TRBV18	few	TRBJ2-1	TGTGCCAGCTCACCATCTAGCGGGCTGTACAATGAGCAGTTCTTC	CASSPSSGLYNEQFF
-	TRBV4-1	-	TRBJ2-7	TGCGCCAGCAGCCTGGACAGCTACGAGCAGTACTTC	CASSLDSYEQYF
-	TRBV29-1	few	TRBJ1-2	TGCAGCGTTGAAAGTGTTCCGGGGTCCTATGGCTACACCTTC	CSVESVPGSYGYTF
-	TRBV11-2	few	TRBJ2-4	TGTGCCAGCAGCTTATGGTCTGGACGGGAAAACATTCAGTACTTC	CASSLWSGRENIQYF
TRBD1	TRBV6-1	few	TRBJ1-1	TGTGCCAGCAGTACCGACAGGGGGGTCACTGAAGCTTTCTTT	CASSTDRGVTEAFF
-	TRBV7-9	few	TRBJ2-7	TGTGCCAGCAGCTTAGCGAGGGAGAACGAGCAGTACTTC	CASSLARENEQYF
-	TRBV4-1	-	TRBJ1-1	TGCGCCAGCAGCATGGGACGGGGCACTGAAGCTTTCTTT	CASSMGRGTEAFF
-	TRBV29-1	few	TRBJ2-7	TGCAGCGTTCTAATCGGGTACGAGCAGTACTTC	CSVLIGYEQYF
TRBD1	TRBV30	-	TRBJ1-2	TGTGCCTGGACATCCGGGACAGGGGGCGATGGCTACACCTTC	CAWTSGTGGDGYTF
TRBD2	TRBV9	many	TRBJ2-2	TGTGCCAGCAGAGCGGGAGGGGACGCCGGGGAGCTGTTTTTT	CASRAGGDAGELFF
-	TRBV29-1	-	TRBJ1-2	TGCAGCGTTGGGGGCGAAGATGGCTACACCTTC	CSVGGEDGYTF
-	TRBV9	-	TRBJ2-3	TGTGCCAGCAGCGTAGGAGGGGCAGGCACAGATACGCAGTATTTT	CASSVGGAGTDTQYF
-	TRBV30	-	TRBJ2-5	TGTGCCTGGGGGTACCAAGAGACCCAGTACTTC	CAWGYQETQYF
-	TRBV13	few	TRBJ1-2	TGTGCCAGCAGCTTTACCCCTAACTATGGCTACACCTTC	CASSFTPNYGYTF
-	TRBV29-1	-	TRBJ2-2	TGCAGCGTTGGGAAGGGTAACACCGGGGAGCTGTTTTTT	CSVGKGNTGELFF
-	TRBV29-1	-	TRBJ1-1	TGCAGCGTTGAAGGTCAGAACACTGAAGCTTTCTTT	CSVEGQNTEAFF
-	TRBV29-1	-	TRBJ2-2	TGCAGCGTCCCCCAGTCCGGGGAGCTGTTTTTT	CSVPQSGELFF
-	TRBV6-5	-	TRBJ2-5	TGTGCCAGCAGTTTTGAGGAGGTCGGCCCCCAAGAGACCCAGTACTTC	CASSFEEVGPQETQYF
TRBD1	TRBV30	few	TRBJ1-3	TGTGCCTGGACTGGGACAGGCGACTCTGGAAACACCATATATTTT	CAWTGTGDSGNTIYF
TRBD2	TRBV2	-	TRBJ2-1	TGTGCCAGCAGCGGGTCGCTAGCGGGACCTACAATGAAGCAGTTCTTC	CASSGSLAGPTMKQFF
-	TRBV29-1	-	TRBJ2-3	TGCAGCGTTGACGCCGGGAGAGGAGATACGCAGTATTTT	CSVDAGRGDTQYF
-	TRBV19	-	TRBJ1-5	TGTGCCAGTAGTATGGAGGGACGAGGCAATCAGCCCCAGCATTTT	CASSMEGRGNQPQHF
-	TRBV29-1	-	TRBJ2-7	TGCAGCGTCCCAGCCCCGAGGGGCTACGAGCAGTACTTC	CSVPAPRGYEQYF
-	TRBV29-1	-	TRBJ2-2	TGCAGCGTTGACGAGACAGGGGAGCTGTTTTTT	CSVDETGELFF
-	TRBV25-1	-	TRBJ2-5	TGTGCCAGCGGGGGTTATGGGGCGGGAGAGACCCAGTACTTC	CASGGYGAGETQYF
-	TRBV5-1	few	TRBJ2-1	TGCGCCAGCAGCTTGAAGGATACTGAGCAGTTCTTC	CASSLKDTEQFF
-	TRBV30	-	TRBJ2-3	TGTGCCTGGAGTGTAGGATCGCTCGCAGATACGCAGTATTTT	CAWSVGSLADTQYF
TRBD1	TRBV18	few	TRBJ1-1	TGTGCCAGCTCACCATCAGGGGGGATGAACACTGAAGCTTTCTTT	CASSPSGGMNTEAFF
-	TRBV19	-	TRBJ2-5	TGTGCCAGTAGGCAGGGATCAGAGACCCAGTACTTC	CASRQGSETQYF